The 9 T cell receptor beta chains below come from one sample, sequenced in a study of T cell responses to AZD1222 COVID-19 vaccine. Only in-frame clones appear in the TCRdb table, and some are missing; sequencing was by immunoSEQ multiplex PCR. The sample consists of about 120,000 clones, 80% to 95% of them appearing once. The source was peripheral blood, collected 28 days after the second dose of the MenACWY control vaccine. All receptors derive from an adult who received the MenACWY meningococcal vaccine as a control.

This clone appeared a few times. V gene TRBV7-2 combines with J gene TRBJ1-6; 8 bases agree with TRBD1. CDR3 length: 16 amino acids. Germline V lookup: CDR1 SGHTA, CDR2 FQGNSA. After removal of 2 bases from V and 10 bases from J, the junction contained 10 bases not matched to a gene. CDR3 in DNA: TGTGCCAGCAGCTTACGTGACAGGGGTAAGGGATCACCCCTCCACTTT. Amino acid sequence: CASSLRDRGKGSPLHF.

The chain is built from TRBV5-4 and TRBJ2-3; D remains ambiguous. This CDR3 is 15 amino acids long. Per germline, CDR1 SGHNT and CDR2 YYREEE (reference sequence). The ends were cut back, 4 bases at V and 2 bases at J, with 14 bases in the middle. The CDR3 nucleotides read TGTGCCAGCAGCCGTGACGGAACCTCCACAGATACGCAGTATTTT. Protein sequence: CASSRDGTSTDTQYF.

The chain joins TRBV7-2 to TRBJ1-1, with D tentatively TRBD1 (6 bases). Germline CDR1 is SGHTA and CDR2 is FQGNSA. The CDR3 contains 13 residues. Trimming removed 7 bases at V and 4 bases at J, with 13 bases between. The CDR3 sequence: CASTLQGGTEAFF. CDR3 bases: TGTGCCAGCACTCTACAGGGCGGCACTGAAGCTTTCTTT.

This clone appeared once. The chain is built from TRBV19 and TRBJ1-3; D uncertain. Trimming cost V 3 bases and J 0 bases, with 12 bases left between them. CDR1 LNHDA and CDR2 SQIVND come from the germline V gene (reference sequence). This CDR3 is built from 16 residues. Here the CDR3 DNA reads TGTGCCAGTAGTATGAGTCTCGCCTCCTCTGGAAACACCATATATTTT. Its translation is CASSMSLASSGNTIYF. The full variable domain, with the rest looked up from reference TRBV19 and TRBJ1-3, is DGGITQSPKYLFRKEGQNVTLSCEQNLNHDAMYWYRQDPGQGLRLIYYSQIVNDFQKGDIAEGYSVSREKKESFPLTVTSAQKNPTAFYLCASSMSLASSGNTIYFGEGSWLTVV.

The chain employs TRBV4-2 and TRBJ1-6, with D maybe TRBD1 (5 bases). Germline loops: CDR1 LGHNA, CDR2 YNFKEQ. The germline V and J ends were trimmed by 2 bases and 7 bases, with 9 bases remaining between them. The length of the CDR3 is 14 residues. The CDR3 protein is CASSQRDSNSPLHF. The CDR3 bases are TGTGCCAGCAGCCAAAGGGACTCGAATTCACCCCTCCACTTT.

The chain recombines TRBV6-2 or TRBV6-3 with TRBJ1-1; D gene unclear. The germline gives CDR1 MNHEY, CDR2 SVGEGT. Deletions cut 2 bases from V and 2 bases from J, with 3 bases between. The CDR3 totals 12 residues. The CDR3 reads CASSYSNTEAFF. For the CDR3, the DNA is TGTGCCAGCAGTTACAGTAACACTGAAGCTTTCTTT.

The rearrangement joins TRBV5-5 to TRBJ1-1; D unclear. V was cut by 0 bases and J by 4 bases, with 7 bases left in between. Germline CDR1 reads SGHKS; CDR2 reads YYEKEE (reference sequence). The CDR3 covers 13 residues. CDR3 protein: CASSLVGATEAFF. The CDR3 nucleotides are TGTGCCAGCAGCTTGGTGGGAGCCACTGAAGCTTTCTTT.

For the CDR3, the DNA is TGTGCCAGCAGCCAGGGACTAGCGGGGGCCGGGGCCCAGTACTTC. As protein: CASSQGLAGAGAQYF. The rearrangement links TRBV27 to TRBJ2-5; 14 positions agree with TRBD2. The CDR3 loop spans 15 amino acids. Germline V gene sequence: CDR1 MNHEY, CDR2 SMNVEV (reference sequence). Trimming at V came to 6 bases and at J to 9 bases, leaving 9 bases not matched to a gene.

This rearrangement joins TRBV7-9 to TRBJ2-1; no reliable D call. The CDR3 has 10 amino acids. The germline CDR1 and CDR2 sequences are SEHNR and FQNEAQ (reference sequence). The V gene lost 10 bases and the J gene lost 6 bases, with 7 bases spanning the gap. The CDR3 DNA follows: TGTGCCACCAGGTTCAATGAGCAGTTCTTC. As protein: CATRFNEQFF. The whole variable domain, filled in from reference TRBV7-9 and TRBJ2-1, reads DTGVSQNPRHKITKRGQNVTFRCDPISEHNRLYWYRQTLGQGPEFLTYFQNEAQLEKSRLLSDRFSAERPKGSFSTLEIQRTEQGDSAMYLCATRFNEQFFGPGTRLTVL.